Given below is one T cell receptor beta chain in context. These data belong to a study of cytomegalovirus exposure and HLA in healthy donors. PCR involved 60 Vbeta and 13 Jbeta primers. Profiling relied on immunoSEQ multiplex PCR, and the TCRdb table lists in-frame clones only, not all of them. The table lists some 220,000 clones, 75% to 90% of them singletons. The ends lost 8 bases at V and 3 bases at J; junction bases unmatched: 4. Germline V gene sequence: CDR1 SNHLY, CDR2 FYNNEI. The CDR3 loop spans 12 amino acids. The sequence was collected from a woman aged 18-30 years in good health and CMV-seronegative. The chain uses TRBV2 and TRBJ2-7, with 7 bases aligning to TRBD2. Specimen: PBMCs. Here the CDR3 DNA reads TGTGCCAGCGCGGGGGTAAGCTACGAGCAGTACTTC. This sequence encodes CASAGVSYEQYF.